This TCR beta chain comes out of a study of T cells in Graves' hyperthyroidism and ophthalmopathy. RNA transcripts yielded amplified TCR beta CDR3 regions. TCR CDR3 underwent first-round RT-PCR with the HTBI primer set. TCRdb analysed the multiplex PCR reads with MiXCR anew, one entry per CDR3 protein. The sample lists approximately 360,000 distinct CDR3 sequences, around a sixth seen once, with around 30% in the top ten. The J segment lost 1 base and the V segment lost 5 bases, leaving 3 bases of the junction unmatched. The CDR3 has 13 residues. Germline CDR1 reads DFQATT; CDR2 reads SNEGSKA (reference sequence). This clonotype has a handful of counts. Criteria for exclusion of patients were uncontrolled infection, other autoimmune disease, pregnancy or lactation.

The sequence was collected from a young woman with Graves' hyperthyroidism that later progressed to Graves' ophthalmopathy. Sequenced: blood. The chain has TRBV20-1 and TRBJ2-5; 8 bases align to TRBD2. The CDR3 loop is CSALLAVQETQYF. DNA of the CDR3: TGCAGTGCTTTACTAGCGGTCCAAGAGACCCAGTACTTC.